These 25 T cell receptor beta chains came from one sample sequenced in a study of T cell responses to AZD1222 COVID-19 vaccine. The protocol was immunoSEQ multiplex PCR, while the TCRdb copy is restricted to in-frame clones and leaves out a portion. The sample yields tens of thousands of clones, approximately 86% seen once. This specimen consisted of peripheral blood, obtained on day 0 of AZD1222 vaccination. The origin of the receptors is an adult in good health.

The chain uses TRBV28 and TRBJ1-2, with TRBD1 identical over 8 bases. The CDR3 length is 14 residues. V was pared by 2 bases and J by 5 bases, with 4 bases of the junction left unmatched. CDR1 and CDR2 (germline): MDHEN, SYDVKM. In DNA, the CDR3 is TGTGCCAGCAGTTTACGACAGGGGTCGTATGGCTACACCTTC. As protein: CASSLRQGSYGYTF.

The CDR3 DNA reads as TGTGCCAGCTCGCGGACAGGGAACTATGGCTACACCTTC. It specifies CASSRTGNYGYTF. This chain joins TRBV18 and TRBJ1-2; TRBD1 agrees at 8 bases. CDR1 and CDR2 (germline): KGHSH, LQKENI. Unmatched junction bases numbered 2, after V lost 6 bases and J lost 2 bases. The length of the CDR3 is 13 residues. Complete variable domain (other parts from reference TRBV18 and TRBJ1-2): NAGVMQNPRHLVRRRGQEARLRCSPMKGHSHVYWYRQLPEEGLKFMVYLQKENIIDESGMPKERFSAEFPKEGPSILRIQQVVRGDSAAYFCASSRTGNYGYTFGSGTRLTVV.

This chain connects TRBV7-3 to TRBJ2-1, with TRBD2 matching over 12 bases. V lost 1 base to trimming and J lost 0 bases; unmatched junction nucleotides: 19. The CDR3 contains 23 residues. The germline V gene encodes CDR1 SGHTA and CDR2 FQGTGA. The CDR3, as DNA: TGTGCCAGCAGCTTAAGAGAACCTTGGCTAGCGGGAGGGCGTTTCAGCTCCTACAATGAGCAGTTCTTC. Translated, it gives CASSLREPWLAGGRFSSYNEQFF.

This chain links TRBV14 with TRBJ1-2, with D unresolved. The germline CDR1 and CDR2 sequences are SGHDN and FVKESK. V was cut by 2 bases and J by 2 bases, with 12 bases left in between. CDR3 length: 15 amino acids. The CDR3 sequence: CASSQRRPSNYGYTF. The CDR3 nucleotides read TGTGCCAGCAGCCAAAGGCGACCCTCAAACTATGGCTACACCTTC.

This clone came up once. The CDR3 nucleotides are TGTGCCACTACGGGACGGCTGAACACTGAAGCTTTCTTT. The encoded protein is CATTGRLNTEAFF. The rearrangement links TRBV19 to TRBJ1-1; possibly TRBD1 for D (5 bases). From germline, CDR1 is LNHDA and CDR2 SQIVND (reference sequence). CDR3 length: 13 amino acids. V dropped 10 bases and J dropped 0 bases, with 12 bases sitting between them. Variable domain in full (rest from reference TRBV19 and TRBJ1-1): DGGITQSPKYLFRKEGQNVTLSCEQNLNHDAMYWYRQDPGQGLRLIYYSQIVNDFQKGDIAEGYSVSREKKESFPLTVTSAQKNPTAFYLCATTGRLNTEAFFGQGTRLTVV.

This chain connects TRBV5-4 to TRBJ1-4; maybe TRBD1 (5 bases). Germline CDR1 SGHNT, CDR2 YYREEE (reference sequence). The length of the CDR3 is 14 residues. The V gene lost 0 bases and the J gene lost 7 bases, with 10 bases spanning the gap. The CDR3: CASSLAGAGEKLFF. In DNA form, the CDR3 reads TGTGCCAGCAGCTTGGCCGGGGCGGGTGAAAAACTGTTTTTT.

The V and J genes are TRBV27 and TRBJ2-6, with 7 bases that match TRBD1. V dropped 6 bases and J dropped 0; count of bases not matched to a gene: 8. The CDR3 is 17 residues long. Germline V gene sequence: CDR1 MNHEY, CDR2 SMNVEV (reference sequence). The CDR3 here is CASRRTGLSSGANVLTF. In DNA, the CDR3 is TGTGCCAGCAGACGGACAGGATTAAGCTCTGGGGCCAACGTCCTGACTTTC.

V usage is TRBV6-6 and J usage is TRBJ1-2, with D possibly matching TRBD1 (5 bases). Trimming took off 5 bases at V and 8 bases at J, with 18 bases between the two ends. The CDR3 contains 14 residues. Germline values: CDR1 MNHNY, CDR2 SVGAGI (reference sequence). DNA of the CDR3: TGTGCCAGCAGTGCCGTTGGGGGGGGTCGCGGCTACACCTTC. Amino acid sequence: CASSAVGGGRGYTF.

The genes are TRBV7-9 and TRBJ1-1; the D gene is possibly TRBD1 (6 bases). Germline V gives CDR1 SEHNR, CDR2 FQNEAQ (reference sequence). The CDR3 totals 15 residues. Trimming took 1 base from V and 3 from J, leaving 12 bases between them. The CDR3 bases are TGTGCCAGCAGCTTAGGGTGGGGGGCGGACACTGAAGCTTTCTTT. It translates to CASSLGWGADTEAFF.

This clone showed up just once. The V call is TRBV15, the J call TRBJ1-4; no firm D call. The germline gives CDR1 LNHNV, CDR2 YYDKDF (reference sequence). V was shortened by 0 bases and J by 3 bases, with 8 bases between the two germline ends. This CDR3 is built from 15 residues. CDR3: CATSRDRGANEKLFF. CDR3 sequence (DNA): TGTGCCACCAGCAGAGATCGCGGAGCTAATGAAAAACTGTTTTTT.

This clone was seen once. This chain joins TRBV19 and TRBJ1-3; D uncertain. The CDR3 has 16 amino acids. Germline V gene data show CDR1 as LNHDA and CDR2 as SQIVND (reference sequence). V lost 3 bases to trimming and J lost 0 bases, with 12 bases between them. Here the CDR3 reads CASSILDARSGNTIYF. Here the CDR3 DNA reads TGTGCCAGTAGTATCCTGGACGCACGCTCTGGAAACACCATATATTTT.

The chain is built from TRBV4-1 and TRBJ1-5; 8 bases line up with TRBD1. This CDR3 has 16 residues. Germline CDR1 reads MGHRA; CDR2 reads YSYEKL. With 5 bases clipped from V and 3 bases from J, the junction kept 9 bases outside the gene matches. Written as DNA, the CDR3 is TGCGCCAGCAGCAACAAAGTGGGACAGGCCAATCAGCCCCAGCATTTT. The encoded protein is CASSNKVGQANQPQHF.

The V call is TRBV13, the J call TRBJ2-2; TRBD2 agrees at 7 bases. Germline V gene data show CDR1 as PRHDT and CDR2 as FYEKMQ (reference sequence). The V gene end was trimmed by 6 bases and the J gene end by 1 base; junction bases not matched to a gene: 5. The CDR3 has 15 amino acids. CDR3 nucleotide sequence: TGTGCCAGCAGTGAAGGACTAGGGAACACCGGGGAGCTGTTTTTT. It encodes CASSEGLGNTGELFF.

The rearrangement links TRBV5-4 to TRBJ2-3; 8 nucleotides line up with TRBD1. Germline V gene lookup returns CDR1 SGHNT and CDR2 YYREEE (reference sequence). V shed 5 bases and J 6 bases; nucleotides not matched to a gene: 11. CDR3 size: 15 residues. CDR3 region: CASRPEPGGGDTQYF. CDR3 in DNA: TGTGCCAGCAGACCAGAGCCAGGGGGCGGGGATACGCAGTATTTT.

This clone was picked up one time. J is TRBJ1-2 and V is TRBV5-6, with D perhaps matching TRBD1 (5 bases). This CDR3 has 16 amino acids. Trimming stripped 3 bases from V and 2 bases from J, with 17 bases between. The germline gives CDR1 SGHDT, CDR2 YYEEEE. CDR3 region: CASSSDDSNLNYGYTF. The CDR3 nucleotides are TGTGCCAGCAGCTCGGACGACAGCAACTTAAACTATGGCTACACCTTC.

This clone was recorded once. This chain links TRBV2 with TRBJ2-7; no definite D call. The CDR3 consists of 11 residues. In germline, CDR1 is SNHLY, CDR2 FYNNEI. The V gene lost 1 base and the J gene lost 6 bases, with 4 bases spanning the gap. This CDR3 is CASSEGGEQYF. DNA of the CDR3: TGTGCCAGCAGTGAAGGGGGCGAGCAGTACTTC.

The J gene is TRBJ2-7, the V gene TRBV28; TRBD1 aligns across 10 bases. The CDR3 contains 14 residues. With 6 bases clipped from V and 4 bases from J, the junction kept 6 bases outside the gene matches. Germline values: CDR1 MDHEN, CDR2 SYDVKM. CDR3 in DNA: TGTGCCAGCAGCCCTCGGGACAGGGGATACGAGCAGTACTTC. Translating gives CASSPRDRGYEQYF.

The V call is TRBV3-1 (or the pseudogene TRBV3-2), the J call TRBJ1-5; D unresolved. The V end was cut by 3 bases, the J end by 0 bases, with 6 bases between. This CDR3 is 14 amino acids long. CDR1 is LGHDT and CDR2 is YNNKEL in the germline V gene (reference sequence). The CDR3 region has the DNA TGTGCCAGCAGCCACAGATATAGCAATCAGCCCCAGCATTTT. It encodes CASSHRYSNQPQHF.

The chain joins TRBV28 to TRBJ2-7, with 9 bases identical to TRBD1. Germline CDR1 and CDR2: MDHEN and SYDVKM. This CDR3 is 15 amino acids long. The V gene end was trimmed by 5 bases and the J gene end by 4 bases; junction bases not matched to a gene: 9. The DNA of the CDR3 is TGTGCCAGCAGTCCGACACCGGGACAGGGTTACGAGCAGTACTTC. This encodes CASSPTPGQGYEQYF.

The rearrangement links TRBV6-5 to TRBJ2-1; 8 positions agree with TRBD2. CDR3 length: 14 amino acids. Losses at the gene ends were 2 bases for V and 4 bases for J; bases not matched to a gene: 1. The germline CDR1 and CDR2 sequences are MNHEY and SVGAGI. CDR3 region: CASSYQRGYNEQFF. CDR3 DNA sequence: TGTGCCAGCAGTTACCAGCGGGGGTACAATGAGCAGTTCTTC.

The rearrangement joins TRBV6-2 or TRBV6-3 to TRBJ2-1, with 14 nucleotides matching TRBD2. The CDR3 runs 16 residues. CDR1 is MNHEY and CDR2 is SVGEGT in the germline V gene. V was clipped by 4 bases and J by 7 bases; unmatched bases: 6. The CDR3 is CASSSGTSGSWNEQFF. The CDR3 DNA follows: TGTGCCAGCAGTTCCGGGACTAGCGGGAGTTGGAATGAGCAGTTCTTC.

The CDR3 DNA sequence: TGTGCCTGGAGGCAGGGCTGGGGAGAAAAACTGTTTTTT. Its protein is CAWRQGWGEKLFF. The chain recombines TRBV30 with TRBJ1-4; maybe TRBD1 (5 bases). V was clipped by 3 bases and J by 8 bases, with 13 bases between them. The length of the CDR3 is 13 residues. CDR1 is GTSNPN, CDR2 SVGIG, per germline (reference sequence).

The chain combines TRBV30 with TRBJ2-7; TRBD1 is a possible D gene (5 bases). The CDR3 is 14 amino acids. The germline gives CDR1 GTSNPN, CDR2 SVGIG (reference sequence). Between the trimmed V and J ends, which lost 3 bases and 3 bases, there was a span of 15 bases. In DNA, the CDR3 is TGTGCCTGGAGCGGCGCGAAGGGGATCTACGAGCAGTACTTC. Encoded protein: CAWSGAKGIYEQYF.

This chain joins TRBV4-3 and TRBJ1-2; a possible D gene is TRBD1 (5 bases). Per the germline V gene, CDR1 is LGHNA and CDR2 is YSLEER. V was clipped by 0 bases and J by 8 bases, with 13 bases between them. This CDR3 region has 14 residues. Written as DNA, the CDR3 is TGCGCCAGCAGCCAAGATTGGACAATACCGGGCTACACCTTC. Translated, it gives CASSQDWTIPGYTF.

The chain is built from TRBV28 and TRBJ1-5; D gene unclear. The CDR3 totals 15 residues. V lost 2 bases and J lost 0, with 8 bases in between. CDR1 and CDR2 (germline): MDHEN, SYDVKM. The CDR3 loop is CASSLHDNSNQPQHF. The CDR3 DNA reads TGTGCCAGCAGTTTACATGACAATAGCAATCAGCCCCAGCATTTT.